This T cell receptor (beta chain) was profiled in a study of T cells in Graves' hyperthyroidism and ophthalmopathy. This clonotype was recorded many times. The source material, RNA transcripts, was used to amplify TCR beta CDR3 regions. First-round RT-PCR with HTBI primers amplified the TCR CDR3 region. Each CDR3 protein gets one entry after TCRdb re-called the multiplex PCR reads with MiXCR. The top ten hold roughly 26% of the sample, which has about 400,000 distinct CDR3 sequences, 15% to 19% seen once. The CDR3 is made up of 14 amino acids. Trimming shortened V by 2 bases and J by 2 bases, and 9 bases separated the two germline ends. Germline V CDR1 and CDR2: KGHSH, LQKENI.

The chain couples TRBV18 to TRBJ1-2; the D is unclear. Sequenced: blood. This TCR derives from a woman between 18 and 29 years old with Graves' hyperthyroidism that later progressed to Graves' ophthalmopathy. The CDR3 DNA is TGTGCCAGCTCACCAGATCAGGAGAACTATGGCTACACCTTC. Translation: CASSPDQENYGYTF.